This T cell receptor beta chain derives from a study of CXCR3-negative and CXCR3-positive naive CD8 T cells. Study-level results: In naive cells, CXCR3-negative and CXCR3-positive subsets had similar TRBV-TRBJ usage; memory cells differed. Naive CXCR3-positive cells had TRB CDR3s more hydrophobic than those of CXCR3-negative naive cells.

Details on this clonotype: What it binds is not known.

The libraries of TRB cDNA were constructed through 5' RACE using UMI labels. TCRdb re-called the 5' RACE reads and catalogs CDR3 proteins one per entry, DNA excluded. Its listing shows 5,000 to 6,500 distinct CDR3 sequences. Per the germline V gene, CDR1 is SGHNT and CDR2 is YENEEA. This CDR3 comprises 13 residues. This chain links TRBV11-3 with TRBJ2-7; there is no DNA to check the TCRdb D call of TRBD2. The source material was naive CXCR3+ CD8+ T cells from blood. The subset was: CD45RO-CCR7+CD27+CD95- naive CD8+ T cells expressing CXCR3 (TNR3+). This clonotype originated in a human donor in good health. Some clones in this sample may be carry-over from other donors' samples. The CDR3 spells CASSLGGFHEQYF.